The 26 T cell receptor beta chains given below trace back to one sample, sequenced in a study of T cells in Graves' hyperthyroidism and ophthalmopathy. What was amplified from RNA transcripts were TCR beta CDR3 regions. HTBI primers were employed in a first-round RT-PCR of the TCR CDR3. TCRdb independently ran MiXCR on the multiplex PCR reads; one entry per CDR3 protein. Seen here are 500,000 or so distinct CDR3 sequences, 15% to 20% observed once, and the top ten hold 29%. Specimen: blood. The receptors were gathered from a woman in her twenties or thirties with Graves' ophthalmopathy.

The chain combines TRBV5-1 with TRBJ1-2; the match to TRBD1 covers 10 bases. The CDR3 extends over 15 amino acids. The germline gives CDR1 SGHRS, CDR2 YFSETQ. Trimming cost V 6 bases and J 3 bases; bases outside gene matches: 8. The CDR3 reads CASKMQGTGDYGYTF. CDR3 sequence (DNA): TGCGCCAGCAAAATGCAGGGGACAGGGGACTATGGCTACACCTTC.

In its sample, this clonotype was seen many times. This sequence joins TRBV4-2 and TRBJ1-4; weak D call: TRBD1 (6 bases). Trimming cost V 0 bases and J 6 bases, with 11 bases left between them. Germline values: CDR1 LGHNA, CDR2 YNFKEQ. There are 15 residues in the CDR3. CDR3 sequence reads: CASSQDRTVDEKLFF. As DNA, the CDR3 is TGTGCCAGCAGCCAAGATCGGACAGTGGATGAAAAACTGTTTTTT.

This clonotype has at least ten counts. The rearrangement uses TRBV28 and TRBJ2-7, with 12 bases aligning to TRBD2. V dropped 2 bases and J dropped 1; count of bases not matched to a gene: 3. The CDR3 loop spans 16 amino acids. Germline V gene sequence: CDR1 MDHEN, CDR2 SYDVKM. The CDR3 nucleotides read TGTGCCAGCAGTTTACAAACTAGCGGGAGGTCCTACGAGCAGTACTTC. Amino acid sequence: CASSLQTSGRSYEQYF. Variable domain in full (rest from reference TRBV28 and TRBJ2-7): DVKVTQSSRYLVKRTGEKVFLECVQDMDHENMFWYRQDPGLGLRLIYFSYDVKMKEKGDIPEGYSVSREKKERFSLILESASTNQTSMYLCASSLQTSGRSYEQYFGPGTRLTVT.

In this sample, this clonotype turned up a few times. The CDR3 reads CASSPWTTTDTQYF. In nucleotides, the CDR3 is TGTGCCAGCAGCCCTTGGACAACCACAGATACGCAGTATTTT. The chain joins TRBV14 to TRBJ2-3; D might be TRBD1 (5 bases). V was cut by 4 bases and J by 2 bases, with 10 bases left in between. This CDR3 has 14 amino acids. CDR1 and CDR2 (germline): SGHDN, FVKESK.

This clonotype came up once. This sequence joins TRBV19 and TRBJ2-3; D is possibly TRBD2 (5 bases). Germline-derived CDR1 and CDR2 are LNHDA and SQIVND (reference sequence). The length of the CDR3 is 15 residues. V was pared by 4 bases and J by 1 base, with 12 bases between. This CDR3 reads CASSNPGKGTDTQYF. The CDR3 nucleotides read TGTGCCAGTAGTAACCCCGGGAAGGGCACAGATACGCAGTATTTT.

This clonotype was found many times. The chain uses TRBV15 and TRBJ2-1, with 9 bases that match TRBD2. Germline CDR1 and CDR2: LNHNV and YYDKDF (reference sequence). The CDR3 is 17 amino acids. Losses at the gene ends were 0 bases for V and 4 bases for J; bases not matched to a gene: 7. CDR3 in DNA: TGTGCCACCAGCAGAGATGGCGGGAGGGCCCTTTACAATGAGCAGTTCTTC. It specifies CATSRDGGRALYNEQFF.

The V call is TRBV20-1, the J call TRBJ2-7; a weak D match, TRBD2 (6 bases). Germline lookup yields CDR1 DFQATT and CDR2 SNEGSKA (reference sequence). This CDR3 spans 14 amino acids. Trimming took 4 bases from V and 2 from J, leaving 15 bases between them. For the CDR3, the DNA is TGCAGTGCTAAAGAATATGGCGGGACCTACGAGCAGTACTTC. Its translation is CSAKEYGGTYEQYF.

This clonotype occurred many times. The chain carries TRBV2 and TRBJ2-3; the D gene is possibly TRBD2 (5 bases). The germline V gene encodes CDR1 SNHLY and CDR2 FYNNEI. V dropped 6 bases and J dropped 9 bases, with 19 bases sitting between them. The CDR3 totals 14 residues. The CDR3 DNA follows: TGTGCCAGCAGGCTCGACTCGTCCGAGGGAACGCAGTATTTT. It is translated as CASRLDSSEGTQYF.

This rearrangement joins TRBV5-1 to TRBJ2-5, with D perhaps matching TRBD1 (6 bases). Per germline, CDR1 SGHRS and CDR2 YFSETQ. Trimming pared 0 bases from V and 0 bases from J, leaving 9 bases between. This CDR3 contains 15 residues. The CDR3 sequence is CASSLAQGNQETQYF. In nucleotides, the CDR3 is TGCGCCAGCAGCTTGGCTCAGGGGAACCAAGAGACCCAGTACTTC.

There are many counts of this clonotype. The chain recombines TRBV20-1 with TRBJ2-5, with 9 bases lining up with TRBD2. This CDR3 is 16 amino acids long. V gave up 1 base and J gave up 0 bases; unmatched junction bases: 6. Germline V gene lookup returns CDR1 DFQATT and CDR2 SNEGSKA (reference sequence). In DNA form, the CDR3 reads TGCAGTGCTAGAGCTATCACTAGCGGGTACCAAGAGACCCAGTACTTC. The encoded protein is CSARAITSGYQETQYF.

This sequence joins TRBV27 and TRBJ1-5; D gene ambiguous. This CDR3 is 15 amino acids long. CDR1 is MNHEY, CDR2 SMNVEV, per germline (reference sequence). Trimming stripped 4 bases from V and 6 bases from J, with 16 bases between. The CDR3 here is CASSSRRLGSQPQHF. The CDR3 nucleotides are TGTGCCAGCAGTTCGCGCCGGCTCGGGAGTCAGCCCCAGCATTTT.

A few counts support this clonotype. The chain is built from TRBV3-1 and TRBJ1-1; no clear D gene. V was cut by 0 bases and J by 2 bases, with 10 bases left in between. The V gene's germline CDR1 is LGHDT and CDR2 YNNKEL (reference sequence). The CDR3 has 15 residues. CDR3 DNA: TGTGCCAGCAGCCAAGAGACGGTTTCCAACACTGAAGCTTTCTTT. Residues: CASSQETVSNTEAFF.

This clonotype has a count of ten or more. The chain combines TRBV28 with TRBJ1-5; maybe TRBD1 (6 bases). The CDR3 has 13 residues. Trimming pared 7 bases from V and 7 bases from J, leaving 14 bases between. CDR1 and CDR2 from the germline V gene are MDHEN and SYDVKM. Here the CDR3 reads CASTSQGEQPQHF. In DNA, the CDR3 is TGTGCCAGCACATCACAGGGTGAGCAGCCCCAGCATTTT.

This clonotype was detected ten times or more. This chain joins TRBV20-1 and TRBJ2-1; the D is unclear. The ends were cut back, 0 bases at V and 5 bases at J, with 2 bases in the middle. The CDR3 runs 11 residues. The V gene's germline CDR1 is DFQATT and CDR2 SNEGSKA (reference sequence). CDR3 DNA sequence: TGCAGTGCTAGAGAGGACAATGAGCAGTTCTTC. Protein product: CSAREDNEQFF.

This clonotype came up a few times. This sequence joins TRBV28 and TRBJ1-3; 7 bases agree with TRBD1. CDR3 length equals 14 residues. Germline assignment: CDR1 MDHEN and CDR2 SYDVKM. Trimming removed 5 bases from V and 2 bases from J; junction bases left unmatched: 3. CDR3 coding DNA: TGTGCCAGCAGTCCTACAGGGGCTGGAAACACCATATATTTT. This sequence encodes CASSPTGAGNTIYF.

This clonotype appeared many times. The chain has TRBV6-7 and TRBJ2-1; 10 bases align to TRBD2. TRBV6-7 falls under the ORF class, with uncertain function. The CDR3 spans 16 residues. The V segment lost 5 bases and the J segment 7 bases; nucleotides outside the gene matches: 11. CDR3 in amino acids: CASSRGSGRAGNEQFF. The CDR3, as DNA: TGTGCCAGCAGTCGAGGAAGCGGGAGGGCCGGGAATGAGCAGTTCTTC.

This clonotype was recorded at least ten times. The V and J genes are TRBV3-1 and TRBJ1-6; no clear D gene. Trimming left V 2 bases short and J 8 bases short, with 13 bases between. CDR1 and CDR2 from the germline V gene are LGHDT and YNNKEL (reference sequence). There are 15 residues in the CDR3. In DNA form, the CDR3 reads TGTGCCAGCAGCCAAAGTGGGCTAGGGTATTCACCCCTCCACTTT. As protein: CASSQSGLGYSPLHF.

This clonotype has just a few counts. The chain links TRBV9 to TRBJ2-2; 13 nucleotides match TRBD2. Germline loops: CDR1 SGDLS, CDR2 YYNGEE. The CDR3 loop spans 17 amino acids. J was trimmed by 3 bases and V by 2 bases; bases with no gene match: 4. CDR3 protein: CASSVGTSGEYTGELFF. As DNA, the CDR3 is TGTGCCAGCAGCGTCGGGACTAGCGGGGAATACACCGGGGAGCTGTTTTTT.

As DNA, the CDR3 is TGCGCCAGCAGCACCCGGCTAGCGGACACCGGGGAGCTGTTTTTT. Its protein product is CASSTRLADTGELFF. This sequence joins TRBV4-1 and TRBJ2-2, with 7 bases fitting TRBD2. Germline CDR1 is MGHRA and CDR2 is YSYEKL. The CDR3 length is 15 residues. J was trimmed by 3 bases and V by 5 bases; bases with no gene match: 6.

The chain carries TRBV5-1 and TRBJ2-3; 7 nucleotides agree with TRBD2. Germline loops: CDR1 SGHRS, CDR2 YFSETQ. CDR3 length: 14 residues. V lost 5 bases to trimming and J lost 2 bases; unmatched junction nucleotides: 5. The CDR3 DNA is TGCGCCAGCAGTCGGGAGGACCCCACAGATACGCAGTATTTT. Translated: CASSREDPTDTQYF.

This clonotype was seen many times. The rearrangement joins TRBV10-1 to TRBJ2-7; 14 nucleotides agree with TRBD2. With 6 bases clipped from V and 2 bases from J, the junction kept 6 bases outside the gene matches. This CDR3 spans 16 amino acids. Germline V gene lookup returns CDR1 WNHNN and CDR2 SYGVQD (reference sequence). The CDR3 loop is CASSPGGLAGAYEQYF. CDR3 nucleotides: TGCGCCAGCAGCCCCGGGGGACTAGCGGGAGCCTACGAGCAGTACTTC.

This clonotype was counted at least ten times. The CDR3 bases are TGTGCCAGCATTTACCCGGGACAGGGGGCCTACGAGCAGTACTTC. This gives the protein CASIYPGQGAYEQYF. The genes are TRBV7-3 and TRBJ2-7; TRBD1 aligns across 11 bases. The V and J ends lost 7 bases and 2 bases, in that order; junction bases with no gene match: 7. The CDR3 length is 15 residues. Germline V lookup: CDR1 SGHTA, CDR2 FQGTGA.

This clonotype was detected only a few times. J is TRBJ1-1 and V is TRBV11-3; D is undetermined. V lost 1 base to trimming and J lost 1 base, with 10 bases between them. The CDR3 contains 15 residues. Germline loops: CDR1 SGHNT, CDR2 YENEEA. The CDR3, as DNA: TGTGCCAGCAGCTTAGGTAACAGCCCGAACACTGAAGCTTTCTTT. This gives the protein CASSLGNSPNTEAFF.

V gene TRBV25-1 combines with J gene TRBJ2-2; 10 bases map to TRBD2. The germline V gene encodes CDR1 MGHDK and CDR2 SYGVNS. The length of the CDR3 is 18 residues. Trimming cost V 1 base and J 6 bases; bases outside gene matches: 11. The CDR3 DNA is TGTGCCAGCAGTGAATCGTGGGGCAGCGGGAGGGCCCCCGGGGAGCTGTTTTTT. This translates into CASSESWGSGRAPGELFF.

The genes are TRBV2 and TRBJ1-2, with unresolved D. Looked up from germline, CDR1 is SNHLY and CDR2 is FYNNEI. This CDR3 contains 15 residues. Trimming pared 5 bases from V and 6 bases from J, leaving 19 bases between. DNA for the CDR3: TGTGCCAGCAGTTTAAGTCGGGTGGAATCGGATGGCTACACCTTC. Translation: CASSLSRVESDGYTF.

This clonotype occurred a few times. This chain connects TRBV12-3 or TRBV12-4 to TRBJ1-5; D not resolved. V dropped 6 bases and J dropped 4 bases, with 10 bases sitting between them. There are 13 residues in the CDR3. The CDR3 DNA sequence: TGTGCCAGCAGAAAAAGTCAGAATCAGCCCCAGCATTTT. Translation: CASRKSQNQPQHF.